These 28 T cell receptor beta chains came from one sample sequenced in a study of OX40 agonist ivuxolimab in advanced cancers. Assay: immunoSEQ multiplex PCR; the TCRdb copy retains only in-frame clones and omits some. Here the sample spans 77,000 or so clones, 75% to 90% being singletons. Sequences were derived from CD4+ or CD8+ T cells sorted from blood, sampled in a trial of the OX40 agonist ivuxolimab. All receptors derive from an adult with an advanced solid tumor such as melanoma, head and neck, liver or kidney cancer.

The chain has TRBV27 and TRBJ2-4; 11 nucleotides line up with TRBD2. J lost 5 bases, V lost 5 bases, and 5 bases had no gene match. The CDR3 runs to 15 residues. Germline CDR1 MNHEY, CDR2 SMNVEV (reference sequence). The CDR3 sequence: CASSSLGLAENIQYF. CDR3 sequence (DNA): TGTGCCAGCAGTAGTCTGGGACTAGCGGAAAACATTCAGTACTTC.

V usage is TRBV7-6 and J usage is TRBJ1-1; D remains unclear. Trimming took 5 bases from V and 0 from J, leaving 13 bases between them. CDR1 and CDR2 from the germline V gene are SGHVS and FNYEAQ. The CDR3 consists of 15 residues. CDR3: CASSLLNAMNTEAFF. DNA of the CDR3: TGTGCCAGCAGCCTCCTAAACGCCATGAACACTGAAGCTTTCTTT.

V usage is TRBV11-2 and J usage is TRBJ2-3, with 9 bases aligning to TRBD2. This CDR3 has 16 amino acids. CDR1 is SGHAT, CDR2 FQNNGV, per germline. J lost 4 bases, V lost 4 bases, and 9 bases had no gene match. This chain's CDR3 is CASSYSGTSISDTQYF. The DNA of the CDR3 is TGTGCCAGCAGCTATTCCGGGACTAGCATTTCAGATACGCAGTATTTT.

The chain links TRBV6-5 to TRBJ2-7, with no clear D. V lost 7 bases to trimming and J lost 0 bases, with 10 bases between them. Germline CDR1 is MNHEY and CDR2 is SVGAGI. This CDR3 comprises 13 residues. The CDR3 loop is CASISKSSYEQYF. The CDR3 DNA sequence: TGTGCCAGCATAAGCAAGAGCTCCTACGAGCAGTACTTC.

The chain joins TRBV2 to TRBJ1-2, with no clear D. Trimming pared 2 bases from V and 4 bases from J, leaving 5 bases between. This CDR3 is built from 12 residues. The V gene's germline CDR1 is SNHLY and CDR2 FYNNEI. The CDR3 protein is CASSEYSYGYTF. CDR3 sequence (DNA): TGTGCCAGCAGTGAATACTCCTATGGCTACACCTTC.

V gene TRBV13 combines with J gene TRBJ2-5; the D call may be TRBD1 or TRBD2 (6 bases each). This CDR3 region has 14 residues. The V gene's germline CDR1 is PRHDT and CDR2 FYEKMQ (reference sequence). Trimming left V 2 bases short and J 4 bases short, with 11 bases between. CDR3 in amino acids: CASSLLQGGETQYF. The DNA for the CDR3 is TGTGCCAGCAGCTTATTACAGGGAGGAGAGACCCAGTACTTC.

The V and J genes are TRBV2 and TRBJ2-2; D may match TRBD1 or TRBD2 (6 bases each). Germline loops: CDR1 SNHLY, CDR2 FYNNEI. This CDR3 has 14 amino acids. The germline V and J ends were trimmed by 7 bases and 0 bases, with 9 bases remaining between them. Here the CDR3 DNA reads TGTGCCAGCAAGGGGGGAACGAACACCGGGGAGCTGTTTTTT. It translates to CASKGGTNTGELFF.

The V and J genes are TRBV10-1 and TRBJ2-7, with 9 bases aligning to TRBD2. Germline CDR1 WNHNN, CDR2 SYGVQD (reference sequence). The CDR3 has 15 residues. V was pared by 3 bases and J by 0 bases, with 3 bases of the junction left unmatched. The CDR3 sequence: CASSDFSGSSYEQYF. CDR3 nucleotides: TGCGCCAGCAGTGATTTTAGCGGGAGCTCCTACGAGCAGTACTTC.

Notes on this clone: Other DNA sequences in this specimen translate into the identical CDR3. The genes are TRBV5-4 and TRBJ2-7, with D tentatively TRBD2 (5 bases). V lost 4 bases and J lost 0, with 5 bases in between. Germline CDR1 is SGHNT and CDR2 is YYREEE (reference sequence). The CDR3 covers 12 residues. As DNA, the CDR3 is TGTGCCAGCAGCCGGGACTCCTACGAGCAGTACTTC. Its translation is CASSRDSYEQYF. Looking up the rest from reference TRBV5-4 and TRBJ2-7 gives the full variable domain: ETGVTQSPTHLIKTRGQQVTLRCSSQSGHNTVSWYQQALGQGPQFIFQYYREEENGRGNFPPRFSGLQFPNYSSELNVNALELDDSALYLCASSRDSYEQYFGPGTRLTVT.

This clone was observed a few times. The chain joins TRBV4-2 to TRBJ1-6; D is uncertain. CDR3 length equals 15 residues. Between the trimmed V and J ends, which lost 0 bases and 5 bases, there was a span of 8 bases. Germline V gives CDR1 LGHNA, CDR2 YNFKEQ. CDR3 in amino acids: CASSQDQLDNSPLHF. DNA for the CDR3: TGTGCCAGCAGCCAAGATCAGCTAGATAATTCACCCCTCCACTTT.

The V gene is TRBV2, the J gene TRBJ1-2, with 7 bases lining up with TRBD1. Germline values: CDR1 SNHLY, CDR2 FYNNEI. V trimming: 1 base; J trimming: 6 bases; junction bases outside the gene matches: 8. This CDR3 has 15 residues. CDR3 loop: CASSEGTGEGHGYTF. CDR3 DNA: TGTGCCAGCAGTGAAGGGACAGGAGAAGGACATGGCTACACCTTC. The complete variable domain, with remaining parts taken from reference TRBV2 and TRBJ1-2, reads EPEVTQTPSHQVTQMGQEVILRCVPISNHLYFYWYRQILGQKVEFLVSFYNNEISEKSEIFDDQFSVERPDGSNFTLKIRSTKLEDSAMYFCASSEGTGEGHGYTFGSGTRLTVV.

This sequence joins TRBV20-1 and TRBJ1-1; D unclear. Per the germline V gene, CDR1 is DFQATT and CDR2 is SNEGSKA (reference sequence). This CDR3 has 11 amino acids. Here the CDR3 reads CRIPLNTEAFF. The DNA for the CDR3 is TGCAGGATCCCTCTGAACACTGAAGCTTTCTTT.

The J gene is TRBJ2-2, the V gene TRBV18; D is uncertain. The CDR3 contains 11 residues. Per germline, CDR1 KGHSH and CDR2 LQKENI. V lost 5 bases, J lost 4 bases, and 2 bases lay in between. The CDR3 coding sequence is TGTGCCAGCTCAACCACCGGGGAGCTGTTTTTT. Protein: CASSTTGELFF.

The chain recombines TRBV7-3 with TRBJ2-1; possibly TRBD2 for D (6 bases). The V gene lost 1 base and the J gene lost 7 bases, with 14 bases spanning the gap. This CDR3 is 15 amino acids long. In germline, CDR1 is SGHTA, CDR2 FQGTGA. The CDR3 spells CASSLMGGLTNEQFF. CDR3 DNA sequence: TGTGCCAGCAGCTTAATGGGGGGTCTTACGAATGAGCAGTTCTTC.

The chain carries TRBV28 and TRBJ2-2; tentatively, D is TRBD1 (5 bases). The CDR3 is 12 amino acids. Germline V gene lookup returns CDR1 MDHEN and CDR2 SYDVKM. Written as DNA, the CDR3 is TGTGCTTTCCAGGGGAACACCGGGGAGCTGTTTTTT. Residues: CAFQGNTGELFF. The entire variable domain, with the rest obtained from reference TRBV28 and TRBJ2-2, is as follows: DVKVTQSSRYLVKRTGEKVFLECVQDMDHENMFWYRQDPGLGLRLIYFSYDVKMKEKGDIPEGYSVSREKKERFSLILESASTNQTSMYLCAFQGNTGELFFGEGSRLTVL.

This chain uses TRBV28 with TRBJ1-1, with TRBD1 identical over 11 bases. The CDR3 consists of 15 residues. Germline V gene sequence: CDR1 MDHEN, CDR2 SYDVKM. V gave up 3 bases and J gave up 6 bases; unmatched junction bases: 6. CDR3 nucleotides: TGTGCCAGCAGTTTTCAAAGGGGACAGGGGGCTGAAGCTTTCTTT. It codes for CASSFQRGQGAEAFF.

The V call is TRBV19, the J call TRBJ1-2; D is perhaps TRBD1 (5 bases). Per germline, CDR1 LNHDA and CDR2 SQIVND (reference sequence). Trimming took off 3 bases at V and 0 bases at J, with 8 bases between the two ends. The CDR3 runs to 14 residues. The CDR3 protein is CASSMGQANYGYTF. Written as DNA, the CDR3 is TGTGCCAGTAGTATGGGGCAGGCTAACTATGGCTACACCTTC.

The V and J genes are TRBV15 and TRBJ1-3; 7 positions match TRBD1. Germline-derived CDR1 and CDR2 are LNHNV and YYDKDF (reference sequence). The CDR3 has 19 residues. The V segment lost 11 bases and the J segment 3 bases; nucleotides outside the gene matches: 25. CDR3 residues: CAAANVRGFDVGIGNTIYF. The CDR3 nucleotides read TGTGCCGCCGCCAATGTCAGGGGGTTTGATGTCGGCATTGGAAACACCATATATTTT.

This clone was picked up one time. This rearrangement joins TRBV11-2 to TRBJ2-7; TRBD2 is a possible D gene (5 bases). CDR1 is SGHAT and CDR2 is FQNNGV in the germline V gene. Trimming took 1 base from V and 6 from J, leaving 7 bases between them. The CDR3 totals 12 residues. This CDR3 reads CASSLASFEQYF. CDR3 in DNA: TGTGCCAGCAGCTTAGCTAGCTTCGAGCAGTACTTC.

The chain recombines TRBV2 with TRBJ1-1; no clear D. The V and J ends lost 7 bases and 4 bases respectively, with 13 bases between them. Germline V gene data show CDR1 as SNHLY and CDR2 as FYNNEI. The CDR3 consists of 13 residues. This chain's CDR3 is CASTDLGFTEAFF. The CDR3 DNA sequence: TGTGCCAGCACGGATCTGGGGTTCACTGAAGCTTTCTTT.

This clone showed up just once. The V and J genes are TRBV19 and TRBJ2-7; 7 bases align to TRBD1. Germline CDR1 is LNHDA and CDR2 is SQIVND (reference sequence). V lost 5 bases, J lost 1 base, and 5 bases stayed unmatched. The CDR3 totals 14 residues. CDR3 in amino acids: CASSPRTGSYEQYF. In DNA, the CDR3 is TGTGCCAGTAGTCCTCGGACAGGTTCCTACGAGCAGTACTTC.

In its sample, this clone was seen once. The chain employs TRBV4-1 and TRBJ2-5, with D perhaps assigned TRBD1 or TRBD2 (6 bases each). Deletions cut 0 bases from V and 5 bases from J, with 19 bases between. The V gene's germline CDR1 is MGHRA and CDR2 YSYEKL. This CDR3 contains 17 residues. The CDR3 region is CASSQDTLGGLLETQYF. CDR3 DNA: TGCGCCAGCAGCCAAGATACATTGGGGGGCCTTTTGGAGACCCAGTACTTC.

The chain combines TRBV5-1 with TRBJ2-5, with 11 bases matching TRBD2. The CDR3 contains 15 residues. Germline CDR1 reads SGHRS; CDR2 reads YFSETQ. The V and J ends lost 4 bases and 3 bases, in that order; junction bases with no gene match: 5. Here the CDR3 reads CASSPGTSGEETQYF. The CDR3 region has the DNA TGCGCCAGCAGCCCCGGGACTAGCGGAGAAGAGACCCAGTACTTC.

This sequence joins TRBV6-6 and TRBJ2-7; D is ambiguous. CDR3 length equals 14 residues. V gave up 0 bases and J gave up 2 bases, with 8 bases separating them. From germline, CDR1 is MNHNY and CDR2 SVGAGI (reference sequence). CDR3 loop: CASSYSPKAYEQYF. The CDR3 DNA is TGTGCCAGCAGTTACTCACCGAAGGCCTACGAGCAGTACTTC.

This sequence joins TRBV7-2 and TRBJ1-1; D is undetermined. CDR1 is SGHTA, CDR2 FQGNSA, per germline. This CDR3 spans 13 amino acids. Trimming cost V 2 bases and J 0 bases, with 4 bases left between them. The CDR3 loop reads CASSLRMNTEAFF. CDR3 in DNA: TGTGCCAGCAGCTTACGGATGAACACTGAAGCTTTCTTT.

The V call is TRBV28, the J call TRBJ1-5, with D possibly being TRBD1 (5 bases). Germline V CDR1 and CDR2: MDHEN, SYDVKM. The CDR3 has 14 residues. V lost 8 bases and J 7 bases, leaving 18 bases between the germline ends. CDR3 nucleotide sequence: TGTGCCAGCGCGGCCGGTGGGGGGATCCAGCCCCAGCATTTT. Protein sequence: CASAAGGGIQPQHF. Full variable domain (rest looked up from reference TRBV28 and TRBJ1-5): DVKVTQSSRYLVKRTGEKVFLECVQDMDHENMFWYRQDPGLGLRLIYFSYDVKMKEKGDIPEGYSVSREKKERFSLILESASTNQTSMYLCASAAGGGIQPQHFGDGTRLSIL.

CDR3: CAISEGENYGYTF. The CDR3 DNA follows: TGTGCCATCAGTGAGGGGGAAAACTATGGCTACACCTTC. The chain carries TRBV10-3 and TRBJ1-2; D is ambiguous. Germline loops: CDR1 ENHRY, CDR2 SYGVKD. The length of the CDR3 is 13 residues. Trimming pared 2 bases from V and 2 bases from J, leaving 6 bases between.

As DNA, the CDR3 is TGTGCCAGCACCGCCGGGACAGGGGTTTTTTTAGTCGGCACTGAAGCTTTCTTT. It codes for CASTAGTGVFLVGTEAFF. The chain combines TRBV2 with TRBJ1-1; 10 positions agree with TRBD1. Trimming took 7 bases from V and 4 from J; bases not matched to a gene: 18. The CDR3 has 18 amino acids. Germline V gene sequence: CDR1 SNHLY, CDR2 FYNNEI.